The present TCR beta chain was sequenced within a study of CD8+ T cells in alopecia areata. Extraction of RNA preceded its reverse transcription into cDNA, which served as the sequencing template. Generated by immunoSEQ multiplex PCR, the TCRdb table keeps only in-frame clones and is missing some. The sample has some 150,000 clones, around 62% seen once; the top ten hold approximately 34%. Germline V gene lookup returns CDR1 PRHDT and CDR2 FYEKMQ (reference sequence). CDR3 length: 16 residues. The V and J ends lost 1 base and 0 bases, in that order; junction bases with no gene match: 4. The chain couples TRBV13 to TRBJ2-7; the match to TRBD2 covers 9 bases. The sequenced sample was CD8+ T cells sorted from blood. This receptor was identified in a human donor in good health. The CDR3 bases are TGTGCCAGCAGCTTAGCAGCGGGGGGTAGCTCCTACGAGCAGTACTTC. Its translation: CASSLAAGGSSYEQYF. The whole variable domain, remainder taken from reference TRBV13 and TRBJ2-7, is AAGVIQSPRHLIKEKRETATLKCYPIPRHDTVYWYQQGPGQDPQFLISFYEKMQSDKGSIPDRFSAQQFSDYHSELNMSSLELGDSALYFCASSLAAGGSSYEQYFGPGTRLTVT.